Shown below are 32 T cell receptor beta chains from a single sample sequenced in a study of blood T cell repertoires in COVID-19. Data came from immunoSEQ multiplex PCR; TCRdb stores just in-frame clones and leaves some out. This sample has about 150,000 clones, with 75% to 90% found just once. Sample: peripheral blood. Every receptor here comes from a man younger than 35 with COVID-19, enrolled during active disease.

The rearrangement uses TRBV10-3 and TRBJ1-6; no clear D gene. Trimming shortened V by 4 bases and J by 9 bases, and 10 bases separated the two germline ends. The germline gives CDR1 ENHRY, CDR2 SYGVKD. The CDR3 is 13 residues long. The CDR3 is CAISVREGSPLHF. CDR3 bases: TGTGCCATCAGTGTGAGGGAAGGTTCACCCCTCCACTTT.

The chain carries TRBV27 and TRBJ2-7; D is perhaps TRBD1 (6 bases). V lost 5 bases and J 2 bases, leaving 10 bases between the germline ends. CDR1 and CDR2 from the germline V gene are MNHEY and SMNVEV (reference sequence). CDR3 size: 13 residues. The CDR3 region is CASSGGGAYEQYF. The CDR3 DNA reads as TGTGCCAGCAGTGGGGGCGGCGCCTACGAGCAGTACTTC.

Concerning this clone: Additional DNA sequences in this sample encode the identical CDR3. The chain couples TRBV3-1 (or the pseudogene TRBV3-2) to TRBJ2-7, with TRBD2 as a possible D gene (6 bases). The CDR3 sequence is 14 residues long. V was pared by 1 base and J by 4 bases, with 11 bases between. Per the germline V gene, CDR1 is LGHDT and CDR2 is YNNKEL (reference sequence). The CDR3 here is CASSQVAGLYEQYF. The CDR3, as DNA: TGTGCCAGCAGCCAAGTTGCCGGACTATACGAGCAGTACTTC.

About this clone: At one boundary the junction diverges from the germline segment, which might be a read error. The V call is TRBV3-1 (or the pseudogene TRBV3-2), the J call TRBJ1-4; possibly TRBD1 for D (6 bases). CDR1 LGHDT and CDR2 YNNKEL come from the germline V gene (reference sequence). This CDR3 has 16 residues. The CDR3 here is CASSRGLGAQGEKLLF. The CDR3 DNA is TGTGCCAGCAGCCGGGGGTTGGGGGCCCAGGGCGAAAAACTGCTTTTT.

V usage is TRBV28 and J usage is TRBJ2-5; 7 bases align to TRBD1. Germline CDR1 reads MDHEN; CDR2 reads SYDVKM. The CDR3 has 12 residues. The trim removed 6 bases at V and 5 bases at J, leaving 3 bases unmatched. CDR3 region: CASREDRETQYF. In DNA, the CDR3 is TGTGCCAGCAGGGAGGACAGGGAGACCCAGTACTTC.

V gene TRBV6-6 combines with J gene TRBJ1-6; D not resolved. This CDR3 comprises 15 residues. Germline values: CDR1 MNHNY, CDR2 SVGAGI (reference sequence). Trimming removed 2 bases at V and 10 bases at J, with 15 bases between. DNA for the CDR3: TGTGCCAGCAGTTACGAGAGCAGGCTATACTCACCCCTCCACTTT. It specifies CASSYESRLYSPLHF.

The V gene is TRBV19, the J gene TRBJ2-1; 10 bases fit TRBD2. The V gene end was trimmed by 3 bases and the J gene end by 7 bases; junction bases not matched to a gene: 3. In germline, CDR1 is LNHDA, CDR2 SQIVND (reference sequence). This CDR3 has 14 amino acids. CDR3 region: CASSILTSGNEQFF. DNA for the CDR3: TGTGCCAGTAGTATCCTGACTAGCGGGAATGAGCAGTTCTTC.

The V gene is TRBV11-3, the J gene TRBJ2-3, with 7 bases matching TRBD1. This CDR3 is 16 amino acids long. Losses at the gene ends were 4 bases for V and 1 base for J; bases not matched to a gene: 8. Germline V gives CDR1 SGHNT, CDR2 YENEEA. The CDR3 DNA reads as TGTGCCAGCAGCTCGGGACAGACCGCCGGCACAGATACGCAGTATTTT. Translated, it gives CASSSGQTAGTDTQYF.

The J gene is TRBJ2-7, the V gene TRBV29-1, with D tentatively TRBD1 (5 bases). This CDR3 spans 12 amino acids. Germline V gives CDR1 SQVTM, CDR2 ANQGSEA. Trimming cost V 4 bases and J 4 bases, with 11 bases left between them. The CDR3 coding sequence is TGCAGCGTTGTGTGGGGCGCGTACGAGCAGTACTTC. As protein: CSVVWGAYEQYF.

The chain couples TRBV28 to TRBJ1-5, with TRBD1 matching over 11 bases. This CDR3 is built from 17 residues. CDR1 and CDR2 (germline): MDHEN, SYDVKM. V lost 2 bases, J lost 4 bases, and 7 bases stayed unmatched. The CDR3 DNA follows: TGTGCCAGCAGTTTAGAGGAGGGACAGGGGGGGAATCAGCCCCAGCATTTT. Translated: CASSLEEGQGGNQPQHF. The full variable domain, in which reference TRBV28 and TRBJ1-5 provide the parts outside the CDR3, is DVKVTQSSRYLVKRTGEKVFLECVQDMDHENMFWYRQDPGLGLRLIYFSYDVKMKEKGDIPEGYSVSREKKERFSLILESASTNQTSMYLCASSLEEGQGGNQPQHFGDGTRLSIL.

V is TRBV6-5 and J is TRBJ1-1; D is possibly TRBD1 (5 bases). The CDR3 totals 16 residues. Trimming took off 2 bases at V and 3 bases at J, with 16 bases between the two ends. Germline CDR1 reads MNHEY; CDR2 reads SVGAGI. The CDR3 region has the DNA TGTGCCAGCAGTTACATCAGGGCGAAAGGGTACACTGAAGCTTTCTTT. Its translation is CASSYIRAKGYTEAFF.

The CDR3 sequence is CASSVDQRGTYNEQFF. CDR3 coding DNA: TGTGCCAGCAGCGTAGATCAGCGGGGGACCTACAATGAGCAGTTCTTC. This chain joins TRBV9 and TRBJ2-1; 8 bases are a match to TRBD2. Germline V gives CDR1 SGDLS, CDR2 YYNGEE. This CDR3 contains 16 residues. Trimming removed 0 bases from V and 2 bases from J; junction bases left unmatched: 4.

The rearrangement joins TRBV27 to TRBJ2-6, with D unresolved. Germline V gene data show CDR1 as MNHEY and CDR2 as SMNVEV (reference sequence). V lost 5 bases to trimming and J lost 4 bases, with 9 bases between them. The CDR3 covers 14 residues. CDR3 sequence reads: CASSPLSGANVLTF. DNA for the CDR3: TGTGCCAGCAGTCCCCTTTCCGGGGCCAACGTCCTGACTTTC.

The CDR3 sequence: CASIKRERNEQFF. The CDR3 DNA sequence: TGTGCCAGCATTAAGCGGGAGAGGAATGAGCAGTTCTTC. The chain recombines TRBV2 with TRBJ2-1; 8 nucleotides line up with TRBD2. Germline trimming cut 7 bases from V and 7 bases from J; bases unmatched to any gene: 6. The CDR3 runs 13 residues. Germline-derived CDR1 and CDR2 are SNHLY and FYNNEI. The whole variable domain, remainder taken from reference TRBV2 and TRBJ2-1, is EPEVTQTPSHQVTQMGQEVILRCVPISNHLYFYWYRQILGQKVEFLVSFYNNEISEKSEIFDDQFSVERPDGSNFTLKIRSTKLEDSAMYFCASIKRERNEQFFGPGTRLTVL.

The genes are TRBV15 and TRBJ2-1; weak D call: TRBD2 (7 bases). Germline-derived CDR1 and CDR2 are LNHNV and YYDKDF (reference sequence). This CDR3 spans 13 amino acids. V dropped 0 bases and J dropped 13 bases, with 13 bases sitting between them. CDR3: CATSRDGGGGQFF. In DNA, the CDR3 is TGTGCCACCAGCAGAGACGGGGGCGGGGGCCAGTTCTTC.

As for this clone: Other DNA sequences in this sample translate to the same CDR3. The rearrangement links TRBV10-3 to TRBJ2-7; 14 bases are a match to TRBD2. CDR1 ENHRY and CDR2 SYGVKD come from the germline V gene. There are 15 residues in the CDR3. Trimming cost V 6 bases and J 2 bases; bases outside gene matches: 3. CDR3 DNA: TGTGCCATCAGCTTGACTAGCGGGGGGGCCTACGAGCAGTACTTC. Translation gives CAISLTSGGAYEQYF.

In this sample, this clone turned up once. The chain carries TRBV7-9 and TRBJ2-7; TRBD2 is a possible D gene (6 bases). Germline-derived CDR1 and CDR2 are SEHNR and FQNEAQ (reference sequence). Trimming left V 2 bases short and J 2 bases short, with 10 bases between. The CDR3 totals 14 residues. CDR3 sequence: CASSLFAGPYEQYF. CDR3 sequence (DNA): TGTGCCAGCAGCTTATTTGCGGGACCCTACGAGCAGTACTTC.

The chain has TRBV11-2 and TRBJ2-7; D unclear. The V and J ends lost 5 bases and 3 bases respectively, with 8 bases between them. CDR3 length equals 12 residues. From germline, CDR1 is SGHAT and CDR2 FQNNGV. CDR3 coding DNA: TGTGCCAGCAGCCCCAGGATCTACGAGCAGTACTTC. Its translation is CASSPRIYEQYF.

The chain links TRBV9 to TRBJ2-1; TRBD2 matches at 7 bases. The CDR3 length is 13 residues. Unmatched junction bases numbered 7, after V lost 5 bases and J lost 8 bases. The germline CDR1 and CDR2 sequences are SGDLS and YYNGEE. The CDR3 nucleotides are TGTGCCAGCAGTAGTGGGAGCGGGGATGAGCAGTTCTTC. This codes for CASSSGSGDEQFF. The complete variable domain, with remaining parts taken from reference TRBV9 and TRBJ2-1, reads DSGVTQTPKHLITATGQRVTLRCSPRSGDLSVYWYQQSLDQGLQFLIQYYNGEERAKGNILERFSAQQFPDLHSELNLSSLELGDSALYFCASSSGSGDEQFFGPGTRLTVL.

The chain recombines TRBV28 with TRBJ2-3; 7 bases are a match to TRBD2. CDR1 is MDHEN, CDR2 SYDVKM, per germline. Unmatched junction bases numbered 10, after V lost 5 bases and J lost 2 bases. CDR3 length: 16 amino acids. The CDR3, as DNA: TGTGCCAGCAGTCATACTCTAGCGGTACTCACAGATACGCAGTATTTT. Amino acid sequence: CASSHTLAVLTDTQYF.

This clone was recorded a few times. This chain connects TRBV5-1 to TRBJ2-7; no definite D call. The CDR3 extends over 13 amino acids. Looked up from germline, CDR1 is SGHRS and CDR2 is YFSETQ. The V end lost 5 bases, the J end lost 6 bases, and 15 bases lay between the germline ends. This chain's CDR3 is CASRPELAREQYF. The DNA of the CDR3 is TGCGCCAGCAGGCCGGAATTAGCACGCGAGCAGTACTTC.

The chain couples TRBV3-1 (or the pseudogene TRBV3-2) to TRBJ2-7, with D maybe TRBD2 (5 bases). The CDR3 sequence is 16 residues long. The germline CDR1 and CDR2 sequences are LGHDT and YNNKEL (reference sequence). Trimming pared 2 bases from V and 7 bases from J, leaving 21 bases between. Here the CDR3 DNA reads TGTGCCAGCAGCCAAATTGGTACGGGGATAGTACGAGAGCAGTACTTC. Residues: CASSQIGTGIVREQYF.

J is TRBJ2-1 and V is TRBV24-1; D perhaps matches TRBD1 (5 bases). The germline V gene encodes CDR1 KGHDR and CDR2 SFDVKD. The CDR3 has 15 amino acids. V dropped 3 bases and J dropped 10 bases, with 18 bases sitting between them. The CDR3 nucleotides are TGTGCCACCAGTGATAAGGGGAATTTGGGGCAGGAGCAGTTCTTC. Encoded protein: CATSDKGNLGQEQFF.

This clone appeared a single time. For the CDR3, the DNA is TGTGCCAGCAGTCGGGGGCGGGAGGGCCTCCAAGAGACCCAGTACTTC. Translating it yields CASSRGREGLQETQYF. This chain joins TRBV27 and TRBJ2-5; TRBD2 agrees at 9 bases. The CDR3 extends over 16 amino acids. Germline V CDR1 and CDR2: MNHEY, SMNVEV (reference sequence). Trimming took 5 bases from V and 1 from J; bases not matched to a gene: 8.

The chain couples TRBV10-2 to TRBJ2-3, with D maybe TRBD2 (5 bases). Trimming took off 8 bases at V and 0 bases at J, with 15 bases between the two ends. The CDR3 has 15 residues. CDR1 is WSHSY and CDR2 is SAAADI in the germline V gene. CDR3 protein: CASPGISTSTDTQYF. The CDR3 nucleotides read TGCGCCAGCCCGGGGATCAGCACTAGCACAGATACGCAGTATTTT.

CDR3 DNA sequence: TGTGCCAGCAACCCAGGGTTTGGAGGGGAGCTGTTTTTT. It yields the protein CASNPGFGGELFF. This rearrangement joins TRBV27 to TRBJ2-2, with a weak D call TRBD1 (5 bases). The CDR3 loop spans 13 amino acids. V lost 7 bases, J lost 8 bases, and 14 bases lay in between. The germline CDR1 and CDR2 sequences are MNHEY and SMNVEV (reference sequence).

A note on this clone: One end of the junction is discordant with germline, which a read error may explain. This chain connects TRBV7-2 to TRBJ1-4, with TRBD1 matching over 7 bases. This CDR3 has 15 amino acids. Germline V gene data show CDR1 as SGHTA and CDR2 as FQGNSA. This CDR3 reads CASSANRGPGAKLLF. The CDR3 nucleotides are TGTGCCAGCAGCGCAAACAGGGGCCCCGGGGCAAAACTGCTTTTT.

V usage is TRBV30 and J usage is TRBJ2-5, with TRBD2 matching 8 bases. The CDR3 loop spans 14 amino acids. Trimming cost V 4 bases and J 5 bases; bases outside gene matches: 9. CDR1 and CDR2 (germline): GTSNPN, SVGIG (reference sequence). The CDR3 DNA follows: TGTGCCTGGAAGCGAAGCGGGAGTACGGAGACCCAGTACTTC. This gives the protein CAWKRSGSTETQYF. The full variable domain, completed using reference TRBV30 and TRBJ2-5, is SQTIHQWPATLVQPVGSPLSLECTVEGTSNPNLYWYRQAAGRGLQLLFYSVGIGQISSEVPQNLSASRPQDRQFILSSKKLLLSDSGFYLCAWKRSGSTETQYFGPGTRLLVL.

The genes are TRBV9 and TRBJ2-1, with 13 positions matching TRBD2. The V gene's germline CDR1 is SGDLS and CDR2 YYNGEE. The CDR3 loop spans 16 amino acids. Trimming removed 4 bases from V and 6 bases from J; junction bases left unmatched: 7. The CDR3 spells CASSPPGLAGSNEQFF. The CDR3 DNA reads as TGTGCCAGCAGCCCACCGGGACTAGCGGGGTCCAATGAGCAGTTCTTC.

This clone was counted a single time. This chain links TRBV4-3 with TRBJ2-3, with 9 bases lining up with TRBD2. Trimming at V came to 1 base and at J to 3 bases, leaving 5 bases not matched to a gene. The CDR3 extends over 16 amino acids. Germline CDR1 LGHNA, CDR2 YSLEER. CDR3 nucleotides: TGCGCCAGCAGCCAAGTCGGCGGGAGGGCTACAGATACGCAGTATTTT. Amino acid sequence: CASSQVGGRATDTQYF.

This clone was seen a single time. V is TRBV2 and J is TRBJ2-4; weak D call: TRBD2 (6 bases). V was cut by 7 bases and J by 2 bases, with 15 bases left in between. The CDR3 runs to 15 residues. Per the germline V gene, CDR1 is SNHLY and CDR2 is FYNNEI. The CDR3 protein is CASTPIRGTKNIQYF. Written as DNA, the CDR3 is TGTGCCAGCACCCCAATCCGGGGGACCAAAAACATTCAGTACTTC.

The chain recombines TRBV5-1 with TRBJ2-2; no clear D. Trimming left V 4 bases short and J 0 bases short, with 16 bases between. CDR1 and CDR2 (germline): SGHRS, YFSETQ. The CDR3 spans 17 residues. The CDR3 here is CASSPQRGTANTGELFF. The CDR3 region has the DNA TGCGCCAGCAGCCCACAACGTGGCACCGCGAACACCGGGGAGCTGTTTTTT.